This T cell receptor beta chain came from a study of blood T cell repertoires in COVID-19 (dated by TCRdb to about 2020). The study in broad terms: Samples covering the acute and convalescent phases of COVID-19 were provided by collaborators in the United States, Italy and Spain. The samples were drawn from the first 160 participants of the ongoing ImmuneRACE study and from 950 to 1,500 subjects provided by 6 global collaborators. The repertoires were released in a freely available public database intended as a resource for research on the immune response to SARS-CoV-2. Where HLA class I and class II types were available, the types were taken from metadata supplied by the sample provider, not from assay-based typing. The prospective study material was composed of cDNA or gDNA derived from T cells, B-cell-depleted T cells, or PBMCs. Deeply sampled blood TCRbeta repertoires from subjects exposed to, actively infected with, or recovered from COVID-19 were included in the dataset. Nearly every sample came with metadata listing a de-identified subject ID, COVID-19 status, age in years and sex. General study outcomes and caveats: The quantity of clinical and demographic metadata differed by source and by participant and was supplied without curation.

Germline trimming amounts to 6 bases on V and 8 bases on J, with 9 as the count of junction bases outside the gene matches. The CDR3 spans 14 residues, from the cysteine through the phenylalanine. Only the CDR3 part of the read is kept: 42 bases, read in frame from the first base. Looking up the germline V gene yields CDR1 MNHEY and CDR2 SVGAGI. Whole blood was collected in K2EDTA tubes by collaborating institutions according to the institutions' own protocols. For TCRbeta analysis, collaborators shipped samples as frozen whole blood, isolated PBMCs, or DNA extracted from either of those sample types. TCRbeta CDR3 regions were amplified from genomic DNA by means of the immunoSEQ Assay, a bias-controlled multiplex PCR. Per the original workflow: Nucleated cell counts per sample were estimated from amplification of reference gene primers within the assay. To quantify the absolute abundance of each unique TCRbeta CDR3 rearrangement, sequence reads were collapsed and filtered. For each sample, productive Simpson clonality was calculated by taking the square root of Simpson's diversity index across productive rearrangements. TCRdb took this table from immuneACCESS and kept in-frame rearrangements with V and J called. Such tables lack part of the clones; where checked against another copy, unresolved V genes explain under half of the gap, and the rest is unexplained. That table supplies the V and J calls and clone size; D and trimming were determined from the DNA. The sample has roughly 150,000 clones on record, roughly 90% of them singletons. The ten largest clonotypes hold about a sixth of the sample.

This clone was observed once. What antigen it recognizes has not been identified. No base quality information exists; no much larger clone differs at one position. The source is a man aged 55 to 70 with active or convalescent COVID-19. The sample consisted of peripheral blood. The chain is encoded by TRBV6-5 joined to TRBJ2-2, with 7 bases matching TRBD2. The CDR3 has the sequence CASRDAGESGELFF. The DNA is TGTGCCAGCAGGGACGCGGGGGAGTCTGGGGAGCTGTTTTTT.